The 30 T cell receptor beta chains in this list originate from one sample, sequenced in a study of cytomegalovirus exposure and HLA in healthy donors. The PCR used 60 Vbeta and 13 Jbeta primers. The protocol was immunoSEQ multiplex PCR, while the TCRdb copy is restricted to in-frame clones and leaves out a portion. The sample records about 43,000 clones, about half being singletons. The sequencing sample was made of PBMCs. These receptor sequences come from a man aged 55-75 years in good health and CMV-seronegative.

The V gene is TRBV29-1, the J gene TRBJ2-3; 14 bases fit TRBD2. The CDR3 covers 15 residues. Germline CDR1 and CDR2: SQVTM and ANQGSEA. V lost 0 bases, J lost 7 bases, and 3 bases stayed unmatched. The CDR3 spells CSVEETSGRVYTQYF. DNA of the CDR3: TGCAGCGTTGAAGAGACTAGCGGGAGGGTGTATACGCAGTATTTT.

CDR3 in amino acids: CASRLSGTSGRTRVLTF. DNA of the CDR3: TGTGCAAGTCGCTTAAGCGGGACTAGCGGGAGAACACGGGTCCTGACTTTC. The chain combines TRBV12-2 with TRBJ2-6; whether TRBD2, the table's D call, matches the DNA was not checked. TRBV12-2 represents a pseudogene. This CDR3 has 17 residues.

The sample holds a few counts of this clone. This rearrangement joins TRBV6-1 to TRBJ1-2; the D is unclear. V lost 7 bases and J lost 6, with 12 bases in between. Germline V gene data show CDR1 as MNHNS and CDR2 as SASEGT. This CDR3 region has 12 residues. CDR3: CASTTARDGYTF. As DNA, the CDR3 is TGTGCCAGCACTACGGCACGGGATGGCTACACCTTC.

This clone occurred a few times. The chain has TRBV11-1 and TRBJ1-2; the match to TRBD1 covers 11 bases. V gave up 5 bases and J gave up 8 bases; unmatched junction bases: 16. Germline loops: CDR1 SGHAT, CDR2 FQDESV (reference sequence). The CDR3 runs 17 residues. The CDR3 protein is CASSEDPGQGVWSGYTF. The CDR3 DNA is TGTGCCAGCAGCGAAGACCCGGGACAGGGGGTTTGGAGCGGCTACACCTTC.

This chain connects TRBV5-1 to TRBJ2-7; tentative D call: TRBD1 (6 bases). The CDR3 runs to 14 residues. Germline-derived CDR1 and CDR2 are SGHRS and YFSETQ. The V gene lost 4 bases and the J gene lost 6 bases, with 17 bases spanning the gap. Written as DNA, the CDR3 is TGCGCCAGCAGCCGAAGTCCGGGACAACCCGAGCAGTACTTC. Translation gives CASSRSPGQPEQYF.

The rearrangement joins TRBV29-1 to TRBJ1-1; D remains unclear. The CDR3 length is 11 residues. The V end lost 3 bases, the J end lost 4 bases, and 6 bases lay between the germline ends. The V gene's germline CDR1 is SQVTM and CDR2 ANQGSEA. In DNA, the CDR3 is TGCAGCGTTGAGGGGAGCACTGAAGCTTTCTTT. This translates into CSVEGSTEAFF.

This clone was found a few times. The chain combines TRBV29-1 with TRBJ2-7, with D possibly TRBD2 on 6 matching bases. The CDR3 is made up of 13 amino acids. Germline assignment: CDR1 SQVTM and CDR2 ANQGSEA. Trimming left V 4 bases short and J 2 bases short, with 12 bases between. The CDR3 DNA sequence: TGCAGCGTTGCGGGACTCCACACCTACGAGCAGTACTTC. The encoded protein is CSVAGLHTYEQYF.

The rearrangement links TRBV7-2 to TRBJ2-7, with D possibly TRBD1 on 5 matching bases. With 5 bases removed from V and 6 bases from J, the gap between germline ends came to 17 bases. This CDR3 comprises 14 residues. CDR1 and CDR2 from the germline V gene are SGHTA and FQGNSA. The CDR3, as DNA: TGTGCCAGCAGCCCTCTCAGCCAAGGGGTCGAGCAGTACTTC. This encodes CASSPLSQGVEQYF.

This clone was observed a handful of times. CDR3 sequence reads: CAWSPWTGASSGANVLTF. The CDR3 DNA sequence: TGTGCCTGGAGTCCGTGGACAGGAGCCTCCTCTGGGGCCAACGTCCTGACTTTC. V and J are TRBV30 and TRBJ2-6, with 7 bases lining up with TRBD1. The CDR3 sequence is 18 residues long. CDR1 is GTSNPN and CDR2 is SVGIG in the germline V gene (reference sequence). The ends lost 2 bases at V and 0 bases at J; junction bases unmatched: 10.

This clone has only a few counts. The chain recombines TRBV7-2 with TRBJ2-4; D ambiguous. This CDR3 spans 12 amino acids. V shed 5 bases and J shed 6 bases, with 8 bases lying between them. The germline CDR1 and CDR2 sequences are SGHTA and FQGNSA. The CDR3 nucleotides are TGTGCCAGCAGCCTTCCTTTAAACATTCAGTACTTC. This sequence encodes CASSLPLNIQYF.

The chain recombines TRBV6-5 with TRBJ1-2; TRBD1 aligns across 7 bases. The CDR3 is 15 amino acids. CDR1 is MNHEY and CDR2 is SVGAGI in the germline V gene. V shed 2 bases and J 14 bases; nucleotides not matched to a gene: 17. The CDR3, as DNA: TGTGCCAGCAGTTACCAAGGGGGCGCGGTGCTATGGCAAACCTTC. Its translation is CASSYQGGAVLWQTF.

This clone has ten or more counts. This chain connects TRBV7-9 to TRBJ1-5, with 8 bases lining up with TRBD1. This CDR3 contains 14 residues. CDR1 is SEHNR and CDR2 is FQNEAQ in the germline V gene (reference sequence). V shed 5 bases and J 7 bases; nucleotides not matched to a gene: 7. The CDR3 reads CASSPGQGDQPQHF. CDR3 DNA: TGTGCCAGCAGCCCCGGACAGGGAGACCAGCCCCAGCATTTT. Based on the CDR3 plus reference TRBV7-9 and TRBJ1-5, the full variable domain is DTGVSQNPRHKITKRGQNVTFRCDPISEHNRLYWYRQTLGQGPEFLTYFQNEAQLEKSRLLSDRFSAERPKGSFSTLEIQRTEQGDSAMYLCASSPGQGDQPQHFGDGTRLSIL.

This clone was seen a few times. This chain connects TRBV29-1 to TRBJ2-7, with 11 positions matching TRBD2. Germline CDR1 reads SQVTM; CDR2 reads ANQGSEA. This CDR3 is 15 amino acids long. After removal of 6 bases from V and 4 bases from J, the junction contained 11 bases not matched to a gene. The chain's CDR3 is CSVVVSGRAGYEQYF. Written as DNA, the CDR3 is TGCAGCGTCGTCGTTAGCGGGAGGGCAGGGTACGAGCAGTACTTC.

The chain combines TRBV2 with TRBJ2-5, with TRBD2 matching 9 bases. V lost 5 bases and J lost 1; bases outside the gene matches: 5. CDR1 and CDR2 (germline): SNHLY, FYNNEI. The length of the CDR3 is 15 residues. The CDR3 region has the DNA TGTGCCAGCAGTCCCGCAGCGGGAGGCCAAGAGACCCAGTACTTC. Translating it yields CASSPAAGGQETQYF. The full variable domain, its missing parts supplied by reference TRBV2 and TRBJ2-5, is EPEVTQTPSHQVTQMGQEVILRCVPISNHLYFYWYRQILGQKVEFLVSFYNNEISEKSEIFDDQFSVERPDGSNFTLKIRSTKLEDSAMYFCASSPAAGGQETQYFGPGTRLLVL.

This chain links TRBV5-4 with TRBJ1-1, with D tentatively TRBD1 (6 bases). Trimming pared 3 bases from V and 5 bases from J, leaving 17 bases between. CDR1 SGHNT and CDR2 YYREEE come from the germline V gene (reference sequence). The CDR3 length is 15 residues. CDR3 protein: CASSSGGEGGTEAFF. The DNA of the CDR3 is TGTGCCAGCAGCTCGGGAGGAGAGGGGGGAACTGAAGCTTTCTTT.

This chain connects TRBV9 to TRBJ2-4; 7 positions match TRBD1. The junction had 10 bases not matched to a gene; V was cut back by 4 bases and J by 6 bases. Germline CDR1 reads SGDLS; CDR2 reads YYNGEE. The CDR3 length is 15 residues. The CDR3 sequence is CASSTHAGTANIQYF. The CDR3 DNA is TGTGCCAGCAGCACTCACGCCGGGACAGCAAACATTCAGTACTTC.

The CDR3 DNA sequence: TGTGCCAGCAGCTCACTTTACAGGGGTGACGATACGCAGTATTTT. The encoded protein is CASSSLYRGDDTQYF. The J gene is TRBJ2-3, the V gene TRBV5-4, with 7 bases fitting TRBD1. The V gene's germline CDR1 is SGHNT and CDR2 YYREEE (reference sequence). Germline trimming cut 3 bases from V and 6 bases from J; bases unmatched to any gene: 10. The CDR3 runs 15 residues.

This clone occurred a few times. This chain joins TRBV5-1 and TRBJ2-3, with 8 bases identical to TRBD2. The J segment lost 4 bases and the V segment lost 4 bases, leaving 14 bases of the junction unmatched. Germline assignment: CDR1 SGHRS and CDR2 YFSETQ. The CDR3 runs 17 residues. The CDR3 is CASSLLLSGGPADTQYF. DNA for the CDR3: TGCGCCAGCAGCCTCCTCTTATCGGGAGGGCCCGCAGATACGCAGTATTTT. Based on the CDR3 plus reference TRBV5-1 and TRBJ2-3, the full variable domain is KAGVTQTPRYLIKTRGQQVTLSCSPISGHRSVSWYQQTPGQGLQFLFEYFSETQRNKGNFPGRFSGRQFSNSRSEMNVSTLELGDSALYLCASSLLLSGGPADTQYFGPGTRLTVL.

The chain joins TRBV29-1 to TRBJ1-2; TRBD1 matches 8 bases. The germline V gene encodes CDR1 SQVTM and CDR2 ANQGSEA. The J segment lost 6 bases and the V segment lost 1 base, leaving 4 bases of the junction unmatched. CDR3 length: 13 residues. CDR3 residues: CSVEGQQGDGYTF. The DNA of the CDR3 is TGCAGCGTTGAAGGGCAACAGGGGGATGGCTACACCTTC. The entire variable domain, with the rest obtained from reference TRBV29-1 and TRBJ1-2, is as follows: SAVISQKPSRDICQRGTSLTIQCQVDSQVTMMFWYRQQPGQSLTLIATANQGSEATYESGFVIDKFPISRPNLTFSTLTVSNMSPEDSSIYLCSVEGQQGDGYTFGSGTRLTVV.

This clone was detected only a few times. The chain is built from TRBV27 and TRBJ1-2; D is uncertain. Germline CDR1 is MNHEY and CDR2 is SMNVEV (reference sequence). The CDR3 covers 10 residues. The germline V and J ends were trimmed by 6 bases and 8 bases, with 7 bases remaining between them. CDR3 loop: CASSPAGYTF. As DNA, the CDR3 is TGTGCCAGCAGCCCCGCGGGCTACACCTTC.

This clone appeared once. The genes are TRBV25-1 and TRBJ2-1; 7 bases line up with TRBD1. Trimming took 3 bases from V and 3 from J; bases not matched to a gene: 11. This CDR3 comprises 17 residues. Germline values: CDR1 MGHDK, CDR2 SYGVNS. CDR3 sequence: CASSDSLPGTVYNEQFF. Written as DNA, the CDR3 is TGTGCCAGCAGTGATTCCCTACCCGGGACAGTCTACAATGAGCAGTTCTTC.

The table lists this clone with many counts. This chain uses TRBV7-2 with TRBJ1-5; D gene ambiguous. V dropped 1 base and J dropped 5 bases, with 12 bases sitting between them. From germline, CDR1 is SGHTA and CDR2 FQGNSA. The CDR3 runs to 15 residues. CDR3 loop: CASSLVVGGHQPQHF. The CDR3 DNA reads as TGTGCCAGCAGCTTAGTTGTGGGAGGGCATCAGCCCCAGCATTTT.

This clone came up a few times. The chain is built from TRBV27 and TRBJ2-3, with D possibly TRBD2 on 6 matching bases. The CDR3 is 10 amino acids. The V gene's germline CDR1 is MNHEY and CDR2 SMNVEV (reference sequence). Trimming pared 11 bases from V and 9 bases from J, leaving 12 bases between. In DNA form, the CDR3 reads TGTGCCGGCCCTCGGGGGACGCAGTATTTT. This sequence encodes CAGPRGTQYF.

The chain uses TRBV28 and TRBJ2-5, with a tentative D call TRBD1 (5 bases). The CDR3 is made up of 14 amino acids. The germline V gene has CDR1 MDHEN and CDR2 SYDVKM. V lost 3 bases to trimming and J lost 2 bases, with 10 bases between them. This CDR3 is CASSLYRQQETQYF. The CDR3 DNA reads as TGTGCCAGCAGTTTGTATAGACAGCAAGAGACCCAGTACTTC.

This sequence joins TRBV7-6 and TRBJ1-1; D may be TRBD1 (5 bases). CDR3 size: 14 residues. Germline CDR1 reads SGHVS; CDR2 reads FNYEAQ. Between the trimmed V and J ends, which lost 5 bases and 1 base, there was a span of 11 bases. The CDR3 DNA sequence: TGTGCCAGCAGCCCCAGGCAGGGGAACACTGAAGCTTTCTTT. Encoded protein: CASSPRQGNTEAFF.

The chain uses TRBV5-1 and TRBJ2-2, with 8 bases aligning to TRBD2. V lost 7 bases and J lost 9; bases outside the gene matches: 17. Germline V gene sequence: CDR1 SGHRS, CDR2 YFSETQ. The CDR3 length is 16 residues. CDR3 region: CASGNPTGTRERELFF. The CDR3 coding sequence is TGCGCCAGCGGCAACCCGACCGGGACTAGGGAGAGGGAGCTGTTTTTT.

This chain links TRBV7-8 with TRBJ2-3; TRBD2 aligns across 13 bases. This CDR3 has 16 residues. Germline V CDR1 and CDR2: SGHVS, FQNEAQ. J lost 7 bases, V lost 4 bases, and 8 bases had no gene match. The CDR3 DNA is TGTGCCAGCAGCTCGTCCCGGACTAGCGGGAGTTATACGCAGTATTTT. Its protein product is CASSSSRTSGSYTQYF.

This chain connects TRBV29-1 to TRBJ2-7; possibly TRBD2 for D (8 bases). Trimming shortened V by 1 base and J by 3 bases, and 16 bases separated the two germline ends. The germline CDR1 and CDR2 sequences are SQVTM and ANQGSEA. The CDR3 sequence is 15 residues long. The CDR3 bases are TGCAGCGTTGAAGGCGGGGGGACAGCTAACTACGAGCAGTACTTC. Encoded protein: CSVEGGGTANYEQYF.

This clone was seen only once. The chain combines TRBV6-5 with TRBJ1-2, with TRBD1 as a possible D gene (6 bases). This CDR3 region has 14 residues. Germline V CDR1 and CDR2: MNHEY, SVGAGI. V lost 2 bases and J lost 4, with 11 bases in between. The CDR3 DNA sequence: TGTGCCAGCAGTTACCTAGGACAGACCTATGGCTACACCTTC. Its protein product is CASSYLGQTYGYTF.

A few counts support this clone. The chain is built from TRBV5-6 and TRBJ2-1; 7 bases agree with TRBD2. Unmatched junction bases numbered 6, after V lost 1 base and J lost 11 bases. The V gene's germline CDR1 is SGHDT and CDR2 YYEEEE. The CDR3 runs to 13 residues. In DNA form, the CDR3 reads TGTGCCAGCAGCTTGATGGCTAGCGGAAAGCAGTTCTTC. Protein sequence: CASSLMASGKQFF.